The next 16 T cell receptor beta chains were all read from a single sample in a study of T-cell memory formation after mild COVID-19. TCRdb passed the 5' RACE reads through MiXCR, listing each CDR3 protein once. The table lists 80,000 to 130,000 distinct CDR3 sequences, over 8.5% of them singletons, with roughly two fifths in the top ten. The source material was PBMCs or a T cell subset sorted from them (not recorded which). These receptors were collected from a man aged 18 to 35 who had mild COVID-19 (a few samples of this study predate the infection). Cell type and time point are not known.

This clonotype has a count of ten or more. The chain is built from TRBV24-1 and TRBJ2-3; D perhaps matches TRBD2 (5 bases). Trimming stripped 3 bases from V and 1 base from J, with 13 bases between. Per the germline V gene, CDR1 is KGHDR and CDR2 is SFDVKD. The CDR3 is 16 residues long. CDR3 amino acids: CATSDPGREGTDTQYF. CDR3 DNA: TGTGCCACCAGTGATCCGGGGAGAGAGGGCACAGATACGCAGTATTTT.

This clonotype has only a few counts. This rearrangement joins TRBV5-1 to TRBJ2-7; tentative D call: TRBD2 (6 bases). CDR1 is SGHRS and CDR2 is YFSETQ in the germline V gene. The V and J ends lost 3 bases and 2 bases respectively, with 15 bases between them. The CDR3 has 15 amino acids. DNA of the CDR3: TGCGCCAGCAGCTACTCTGGGACTTCTACCTACGAGCAGTACTTC. Its translation is CASSYSGTSTYEQYF.

Many counts were recorded for this clonotype. The CDR3 region is CASSARTGASTDTQYF. The CDR3 nucleotides are TGTGCCAGCAGCGCCCGGACAGGGGCTAGCACAGATACGCAGTATTTT. This rearrangement joins TRBV7-2 to TRBJ2-3; TRBD1 agrees at 9 bases. CDR1 and CDR2 (germline): SGHTA, FQGNSA. V was pared by 5 bases and J by 0 bases, with 6 bases of the junction left unmatched. The length of the CDR3 is 16 residues.

This clonotype was seen ten or more times. The V call is TRBV7-2, the J call TRBJ2-2; TRBD2 is a possible D gene (6 bases). This CDR3 has 15 amino acids. Germline values: CDR1 SGHTA, CDR2 FQGNSA. Trimming left V 6 bases short and J 3 bases short, with 14 bases between. CDR3 sequence (DNA): TGTGCCAGCAGAGTACTTAGCGGAGACACCGGGGAGCTGTTTTTT. The encoded protein is CASRVLSGDTGELFF.

The chain carries TRBV12-3 or TRBV12-4 and TRBJ1-2; 8 positions match TRBD1. This CDR3 is 13 amino acids long. V lost 9 bases, J lost 6 bases, and 9 bases stayed unmatched. CDR3 loop: CASGQGGSDGYTF. DNA of the CDR3: TGTGCCAGTGGACAGGGTGGAAGTGATGGCTACACCTTC.

J is TRBJ1-2 and V is TRBV6-2 or TRBV6-3; 9 nucleotides align to TRBD1. CDR3 length: 15 residues. The V gene end was trimmed by 6 bases and the J gene end by 5 bases; junction bases not matched to a gene: 10. Germline V gene sequence: CDR1 MNHEY, CDR2 SVGEGT. CDR3 in DNA: TGTGCCAGCAGACTCACGACAGGGGGACCTTATGGCTACACCTTC. This codes for CASRLTTGGPYGYTF.

V and J are TRBV29-1 and TRBJ2-7, with D perhaps TRBD1 (6 bases). Germline V gives CDR1 SQVTM, CDR2 ANQGSEA. Trimming left V 2 bases short and J 4 bases short, with 9 bases between. The CDR3 spans 12 residues. The CDR3 protein is CSVENGQYEQYF. The CDR3 DNA follows: TGCAGCGTTGAAAATGGACAGTACGAGCAGTACTTC.

The rearrangement uses TRBV29-1 and TRBJ2-3; D may be TRBD1 (5 bases). V lost 6 bases and J 6 bases, leaving 16 bases between the germline ends. The CDR3 loop spans 13 amino acids. Germline V gene lookup returns CDR1 SQVTM and CDR2 ANQGSEA. The CDR3 DNA follows: TGCAGCGTACTGGGGCCCCCAGAGGATACGCAGTATTTT. Encoded protein: CSVLGPPEDTQYF.

This clonotype has just a few counts. The V call is TRBV27, the J call TRBJ1-2; D not certain. Germline lookup yields CDR1 MNHEY and CDR2 SMNVEV (reference sequence). The germline V and J ends were trimmed by 0 bases and 5 bases, with 10 bases remaining between them. The CDR3 length is 14 residues. The chain's CDR3 is CASSLSVRGYGYTF. The CDR3, as DNA: TGTGCCAGCAGTTTATCTGTCCGGGGTTATGGCTACACCTTC.

This clonotype was counted between two and nine times. The rearrangement joins TRBV6-5 to TRBJ2-3; the D gene could be TRBD1 or TRBD2 (5 bases each). Germline V gives CDR1 MNHEY, CDR2 SVGAGI. The length of the CDR3 is 13 residues. V lost 2 bases and J 6 bases, leaving 9 bases between the germline ends. CDR3 sequence (DNA): TGTGCCAGCAGTTACCCGGGGACCGATACGCAGTATTTT. Its protein product is CASSYPGTDTQYF.

The rearrangement uses TRBV27 and TRBJ2-7; no definite D call. Germline V gives CDR1 MNHEY, CDR2 SMNVEV (reference sequence). The CDR3 is 15 amino acids. Trimming took 3 bases from V and 5 from J, leaving 17 bases between them. The CDR3 coding sequence is TGTGCCAGCAGTTTCCGGAGAGGTTATGGCGACGAGCAGTACTTC. Protein: CASSFRRGYGDEQYF.

This clonotype was seen only a few times. The chain is built from TRBV6-5 and TRBJ2-7, with D possibly TRBD1 on 5 matching bases. This CDR3 is 13 amino acids long. Germline V gene lookup returns CDR1 MNHEY and CDR2 SVGAGI. V lost 2 bases and J 4 bases, leaving 9 bases between the germline ends. The CDR3: CASSYADRYEQYF. The CDR3 DNA sequence: TGTGCCAGCAGTTACGCAGACAGATACGAGCAGTACTTC.

This clonotype has a count of ten or more. The chain is built from TRBV15 and TRBJ2-1; tentative D call: TRBD2 (6 bases). V lost 9 bases and J 0 bases, leaving 12 bases between the germline ends. This CDR3 region has 14 residues. The germline CDR1 and CDR2 sequences are LNHNV and YYDKDF (reference sequence). The CDR3, as DNA: TGTGCCACAGCCAACGGGGGCTCCTACAATGAGCAGTTCTTC. This codes for CATANGGSYNEQFF.

This clonotype occurred a few times. The rearrangement links TRBV7-8 to TRBJ1-4; D not certain. The germline V gene encodes CDR1 SGHVS and CDR2 FQNEAQ. The CDR3 is made up of 16 amino acids. V lost 5 bases and J lost 4, with 17 bases in between. This CDR3 reads CASSETSAAFNEKLFF. CDR3 DNA: TGTGCCAGCAGCGAAACCTCGGCGGCCTTTAATGAAAAACTGTTTTTT.

This clonotype occurred a few times. The CDR3 region has the DNA TGTGCCAGCAGTTTTAGTGCTAGCGGGGGGACTAGCACAGATACGCAGTATTTT. Translating it yields CASSFSASGGTSTDTQYF. The chain employs TRBV28 and TRBJ2-3; the match to TRBD2 covers 11 bases. Germline V gene data show CDR1 as MDHEN and CDR2 as SYDVKM. Germline trimming cut 3 bases from V and 0 bases from J; bases unmatched to any gene: 8. The CDR3 loop spans 18 amino acids.

There are many counts of this clonotype. The genes are TRBV20-1 and TRBJ2-3, with TRBD2 matching 9 bases. There are 15 residues in the CDR3. Germline CDR1 DFQATT, CDR2 SNEGSKA (reference sequence). After removal of 0 bases from V and 5 bases from J, the junction contained 6 bases not matched to a gene. The CDR3 DNA is TGCAGTGCTAGAGAAAGGACTAGCGCGGGAGATACGCAGTATTTT. Translated: CSARERTSAGDTQYF.